The sequence of this TCR beta chain was determined in a study of blood T cell repertoires in COVID-19. Study summary: In each case, the material was cDNA or gDNA derived from T cells, B-cell-depleted T cells, or PBMCs.

V gave up 0 bases and J gave up 8 bases, with 10 bases separating them. Germline loops: CDR1 LGHNT, CDR2 FRNRAP. CDR3 length: 13 residues. How the authors handled the data: Scientists estimated how many nucleated cells there were by amplifying reference gene primers. This table comes from immunoSEQ multiplex PCR, and its TCRdb copy is limited to in-frame clones, with some not included. V, J and clone size are taken as reported in that table, and D and trimming were inferred from the DNA itself. There are approximately 80,000 clones in the sample; around 81% occur only once, and 44% lies in the top ten.

The chain combines TRBV12-5 with TRBJ1-2, with a tentative D call TRBD1 (6 bases). Source material: peripheral blood. This receptor was obtained from a man at least 80 years old with acute or convalescent COVID-19. The CDR3 DNA reads TGTGCTAGTGGTTTGGTACGAACAGGGGGCTACACCTTC. It is translated as CASGLVRTGGYTF.